This TCR beta chain derives from a study of blood T cells in healthy people across ages. Each donor's blood draw was around 9.1 milliliters of peripheral blood. CDR1 is KGHDR and CDR2 is SFDVKD in the germline V gene. The CDR3 contains 14 residues. Losses at the gene ends were 4 bases for V and 3 bases for J; bases not matched to a gene: 3. A second about 7 to 11 cycle PCR used barcoded and J-beta primers. TCRdb redid the calling of the 5' RACE reads with MiXCR, one entry per CDR3 protein. The sample includes around 1,800,000 distinct CDR3 sequences, roughly 43% of them seen just once. About this clonotype itself: Its antigen is unknown.

Study-wide results and limits: From one million sequenced T cells, diversity estimates were lower bounds. Long-lived and aged donors differed, with more naive CD4+ cells and higher diversity in the long-lived.

The V call is TRBV24-1, the J call TRBJ1-2; 8 positions agree with TRBD1. The source of this sequence is a human donor in good health. Source material: blood. The CDR3 loop reads CATSDLDRDYGYTF. The CDR3 DNA sequence: TGTGCCACCAGTGACCTGGACAGGGACTATGGCTACACCTTC.